Detailed here is one T cell receptor (beta chain). Its specificity is unknown. The entry originates in a study of identical twins. Notes on the study in general: Conclusions leaned on cross-sectional statistical analysis and did not track the same donors over time.

From the 5' RACE reads, TCRdb called clonotypes with MiXCR, one entry per CDR3 protein. The sample holds 500,000 to 550,000 distinct CDR3 sequences; approximately 20% are singletons and the top ten take 0.48%. V was pared by 8 bases and J by 7 bases, with 12 bases of the junction left unmatched. This CDR3 contains 15 residues. Germline CDR1 MDHEN, CDR2 SYDVKM. These data also featured in a second study, about yellow fever vaccine responses in identical twins.

The clonotype comes from a woman aged 18-29 years in good health. Material for sequencing was CD4+ T cells sorted from blood. The genes are TRBV28 and TRBJ2-1; TRBD2 agrees at 9 bases. In DNA form, the CDR3 reads TGTGCCAGCCTTAAGAGCGGGAGGCTTGAGAATGAGCAGTTCTTC. It codes for CASLKSGRLENEQFF.